This TCR beta chain was recovered during a study of spatial heterogeneity in lung cancer. Whole-study context: The cohort: about 79 early-stage, untreated non-small cell lung cancer patients. Alpha-chain detections were consistently fewer than beta-chain detections among the sequences.

Whole-study findings and limits: Blood carried ubiquitous expanded tumor TCRs more at resection than follow-up.

Germline loops: CDR1 SQVTM, CDR2 ANQGSEA. The CDR3 is 13 residues long. Trimming took 6 bases from V and 6 from J; bases not matched to a gene: 9. All TCR cDNA molecules were individually tagged with a unique molecular identifier. MiXCR, applied by TCRdb to the 5' RACE reads, yields one record per CDR3 protein. This table holds around 10,000 distinct CDR3 sequences, approximately 3.6% found once. By proportion, this clonotype is large. What it recognizes is unknown. Because the library targeted alpha chains, this beta chain is an off-target read whose size means little. The time point here: blood taken at disease recurrence. Unsorted whole RNA of tumor, nontumor lung or frozen PBMC was sequenced.

This specimen consisted of PBMCs, obtained at recurrence. This receptor was obtained from a female donor with early-stage non-small cell lung cancer. V and J are TRBV29-1 and TRBJ1-1, with TRBD1 matching 8 bases. The DNA for the CDR3 is TGCAGCGTCCGAGCCGGGACAGGAGCTGAAGCTTTCTTT. The encoded protein is CSVRAGTGAEAFF.